This entry features one T cell receptor (beta chain) sequence. Antigen: not known. This entry belongs to a study of T-cell reconstitution after alpha-beta-depleted transplantation in children. Study observations and caveats: The study traced high day-60 TCRbeta diversity in some patients to surviving recipient T cells and thymic progenitors. One year after transplant, T-cell counts and diversity came mostly from newly produced T cells. About two months after transplant, alpha-beta T cells reportedly came from several hundred expanded graft clones.

A library of TCRbeta sequences, prepared with unique molecular identifiers, was generated. One entry per CDR3 protein, called by TCRdb with MiXCR from the PCR reads. The repertoire holds under 250,000 distinct CDR3 sequences, with roughly a quarter as singletons. The CDR3 contains 14 residues. Germline CDR1 reads ENHRY; CDR2 reads SYGVKD. The ends were cut back, 7 bases at V and 0 bases at J, with 12 bases in the middle. The chain has TRBV10-3 and TRBJ2-5; no firm D call. The sample consisted of PBMCs, mostly from graft donor cells, taken 360 days after TCRalphabeta/CD19-depleted stem cell transplant. The receptor's source is a female patient aged 2 to 10 who had a stem cell transplant for congenital amegakaryocytic thrombocytopenia, so the T cells may come from the graft donor. CDR3 in DNA: TGTGCCATCAAGGCCCACCGGGACCAAGAGACCCAGTACTTC. It encodes CAIKAHRDQETQYF.